This TCR beta chain was recovered during a study of T cells in Graves' hyperthyroidism and ophthalmopathy. CDR3 length: 16 residues. The V end lost 4 bases, the J end lost 5 bases, and 21 bases lay between the germline ends. The germline V gene encodes CDR1 SGHRS and CDR2 YFSETQ. Amplification of TCR beta CDR3 regions used RNA as the template. Carried out on the TCR CDR3, a first-round RT-PCR used the HTBI primer set. One entry per CDR3 protein, called by TCRdb with MiXCR from the multiplex PCR reads. The sample shows approximately 700,000 distinct CDR3 sequences, 45% of them seen only once. J is TRBJ1-1 and V is TRBV5-1; D is possibly TRBD1 (6 bases). Sequencing was done on a sample of peripheral blood or thyroid tissue (not recorded which). This clonotype was sampled from an adult man with Graves' disease, either hyperthyroidism or ophthalmopathy (not recorded which). This chain's CDR3 is CASSLEGGRGTTEAFF. The CDR3 DNA reads TGCGCCAGCAGCCTCGAGGGGGGGCGGGGTACGACTGAAGCTTTCTTT.